Shown below are 24 T cell receptor beta chains from a single sample sequenced in a study of blood T cell repertoires in COVID-19. TCRdb keeps only in-frame clones here, not all; method: immunoSEQ multiplex PCR. The sample contains tens of thousands of clones, about nine tenths of which appear only once. What was sequenced was peripheral blood. Receptors originate from a woman older than 75 with acute or convalescent COVID-19.

This clone was picked up a small number of times. The rearrangement uses TRBV7-3 and TRBJ1-2, with D hard to call. CDR3 length: 13 residues. V was trimmed by 2 bases and J by 13 bases, leaving 17 bases between them. Per germline, CDR1 SGHTA and CDR2 FQGTGA. CDR3 loop: CASSLERAQLPTF. The CDR3 DNA reads TGTGCCAGCAGCTTAGAGCGGGCACAACTACCCACCTTC.

The chain employs TRBV7-9 and TRBJ2-5, with 7 bases aligning to TRBD1. This CDR3 is 14 amino acids long. Trimming removed 5 bases from V and 1 base from J; junction bases left unmatched: 4. Germline V gene sequence: CDR1 SEHNR, CDR2 FQNEAQ (reference sequence). The CDR3 spells CASSRGQSQETQYF. CDR3 nucleotides: TGTGCCAGCAGCCGGGGACAGTCCCAAGAGACCCAGTACTTC.

As to this clone: The junction departs from germline at one end; a sequencing error may be responsible. The sample holds other DNA sequences that translate to the same CDR3. The chain employs TRBV7-9 and TRBJ1-2; the D gene is possibly TRBD1 (5 bases). CDR3 length: 12 residues. The germline V gene has CDR1 SEHNR and CDR2 FQNEAQ (reference sequence). The CDR3 loop reads CASSPGGGGYTF. The CDR3 DNA sequence: TGCGCCAGCAGCCCCGGGGGAGGGGGCTACACCTTC.

The chain recombines TRBV6-2 or TRBV6-3 with TRBJ2-5, with 7 bases that match TRBD1. The V gene end was trimmed by 5 bases and the J gene end by 5 bases; junction bases not matched to a gene: 8. Germline V gives CDR1 MNHEY, CDR2 SVGEGT. The CDR3 spans 14 residues. CDR3 in DNA: TGTGCCAGCAGTGCAGGGGGTCCACGGGAGACCCAGTACTTC. It specifies CASSAGGPRETQYF.

The table lists this clone with a count of one. The chain recombines TRBV6-5 with TRBJ2-3, with 9 bases identical to TRBD2. This CDR3 is 15 amino acids long. Trimming removed 7 bases from V and 1 base from J; junction bases left unmatched: 6. The germline V gene has CDR1 MNHEY and CDR2 SVGAGI. The CDR3 DNA follows: TGTGCCAGCATCTTGACTAGCGGCCGCACAGATACGCAGTATTTT. It specifies CASILTSGRTDTQYF.

The rearrangement joins TRBV5-1 to TRBJ1-4; the match to TRBD1 covers 10 bases. The CDR3 spans 15 residues. The germline V gene encodes CDR1 SGHRS and CDR2 YFSETQ. Germline trimming cut 1 base from V and 8 bases from J; bases unmatched to any gene: 5. CDR3 coding DNA: TGCGCCAGCAGCTTGACGGGGGACAGGGGCGAAAAACTGTTTTTT. Amino acid sequence: CASSLTGDRGEKLFF.

This chain uses TRBV18 with TRBJ1-3; no firm D call. The CDR3 has 14 residues. Germline V gene sequence: CDR1 KGHSH, CDR2 LQKENI. V shed 6 bases and J shed 4 bases, with 13 bases lying between them. The CDR3 loop is CASSPDLQGNTIYF. The DNA for the CDR3 is TGTGCCAGCTCGCCAGACTTACAAGGAAACACCATATATTTT.

The chain links TRBV3-1 (or the pseudogene TRBV3-2) to TRBJ2-1; maybe TRBD1 (6 bases). Germline CDR1 LGHDT, CDR2 YNNKEL (reference sequence). The V gene lost 6 bases and the J gene lost 6 bases, with 12 bases spanning the gap. CDR3 size: 13 residues. CDR3 residues: CASRSRGGNEQFF. CDR3 nucleotide sequence: TGTGCCAGCAGAAGCAGGGGTGGCAATGAGCAGTTCTTC.

The rearrangement joins TRBV2 to TRBJ1-1; D uncertain. This CDR3 has 13 amino acids. Looked up from germline, CDR1 is SNHLY and CDR2 is FYNNEI. Trimming took off 4 bases at V and 4 bases at J, with 10 bases between the two ends. The chain's CDR3 is CASSVGIGTEAFF. CDR3 DNA sequence: TGTGCCAGCAGTGTCGGGATCGGCACTGAAGCTTTCTTT.

The rearrangement uses TRBV7-2 and TRBJ2-3; D is uncertain. The length of the CDR3 is 15 residues. CDR1 is SGHTA, CDR2 FQGNSA, per germline. Trimming left V 2 bases short and J 2 bases short, with 11 bases between. The CDR3 sequence is CASSLMGRNTDTQYF. Written as DNA, the CDR3 is TGTGCCAGCAGCTTAATGGGCAGGAACACAGATACGCAGTATTTT.

The chain joins TRBV29-1 to TRBJ2-7, with 8 bases that match TRBD1. There are 13 residues in the CDR3. Germline CDR1 SQVTM, CDR2 ANQGSEA. The V gene end was trimmed by 6 bases and the J gene end by 3 bases; junction bases not matched to a gene: 7. CDR3 sequence: CSVQGARFYEQYF. CDR3 coding DNA: TGCAGCGTCCAGGGGGCGCGGTTCTACGAGCAGTACTTC.

The rearrangement uses TRBV5-1 and TRBJ2-1; TRBD2 aligns across 12 bases. Germline lookup yields CDR1 SGHRS and CDR2 YFSETQ. V was pared by 2 bases and J by 0 bases, with 6 bases of the junction left unmatched. CDR3 length: 18 residues. CDR3 protein: CASSFTSGGTPSYNEQFF. The CDR3 DNA reads TGCGCCAGCAGCTTTACTAGCGGGGGGACCCCCTCCTACAATGAGCAGTTCTTC.

The V and J genes are TRBV7-8 and TRBJ1-4, with TRBD1 as a possible D gene (6 bases). CDR3 length: 13 residues. V shed 9 bases and J shed 8 bases, with 16 bases lying between them. Germline CDR1 is SGHVS and CDR2 is FQNEAQ. The CDR3 region has the DNA TGTGCCAGTTCATTTGCGGGGGCGGAAAAACTGTTTTTT. Protein product: CASSFAGAEKLFF.

This clone was detected only once. This chain connects TRBV7-9 to TRBJ2-7, with D perhaps matching TRBD1 (5 bases). V shed 1 base and J shed 6 bases, with 7 bases lying between them. The CDR3 is 12 residues long. Germline loops: CDR1 SEHNR, CDR2 FQNEAQ (reference sequence). CDR3 bases: TGTGCCAGCAGCTTAGTCAGGGCCGAGCAGTACTTC. Translation gives CASSLVRAEQYF.

The V gene is TRBV28, the J gene TRBJ2-1; 8 positions match TRBD1. From germline, CDR1 is MDHEN and CDR2 SYDVKM. V lost 8 bases to trimming and J lost 8 bases; unmatched junction nucleotides: 8. The CDR3 runs 13 residues. The CDR3 is CASGTGLRDEQFF. CDR3 coding DNA: TGTGCCAGCGGGACAGGACTGCGTGATGAGCAGTTCTTC.

The V and J genes are TRBV9 and TRBJ2-2; 8 bases agree with TRBD1. The junction had 6 bases not matched to a gene; V was cut back by 6 bases and J by 8 bases. In germline, CDR1 is SGDLS, CDR2 YYNGEE. CDR3 length: 13 amino acids. CDR3: CASNPRDRGELFF. The CDR3, as DNA: TGTGCCAGCAACCCTAGGGACAGGGGGGAGCTGTTTTTT.

The chain joins TRBV6-1 to TRBJ1-5, with unresolved D. The CDR3 has 14 amino acids. V dropped 2 bases and J dropped 4 bases, with 9 bases sitting between them. Germline V CDR1 and CDR2: MNHNS, SASEGT. CDR3 DNA sequence: TGTGCCAGCAGTGAACAATCGGTAAATCAGCCCCAGCATTTT. Amino acids: CASSEQSVNQPQHF.

A single count supports this clone. The chain has TRBV5-5 and TRBJ2-5, with D tentatively TRBD1 (6 bases). Germline V gene lookup returns CDR1 SGHKS and CDR2 YYEKEE (reference sequence). Deletions cut 5 bases from V and 3 bases from J, with 17 bases between. The CDR3 has 15 residues. Written as DNA, the CDR3 is TGTGCCAGCAGTCCCGGCTGGTACAGGGAAGAGACCCAGTACTTC. Protein: CASSPGWYREETQYF.

This chain uses TRBV5-1 with TRBJ2-1; TRBD2 agrees at 9 bases. The junction had 2 bases not matched to a gene; V was cut back by 0 bases and J by 4 bases. CDR1 is SGHRS, CDR2 YFSETQ, per germline. This CDR3 has 15 amino acids. CDR3 sequence reads: CASSLASGTYNEQFF. CDR3 nucleotides: TGCGCCAGCAGCTTGGCTAGCGGGACATACAATGAGCAGTTCTTC. Drawing the rest from reference TRBV5-1 and TRBJ2-1, the complete variable domain is KAGVTQTPRYLIKTRGQQVTLSCSPISGHRSVSWYQQTPGQGLQFLFEYFSETQRNKGNFPGRFSGRQFSNSRSEMNVSTLELGDSALYLCASSLASGTYNEQFFGPGTRLTVL.

A single count supports this clone. The V call is TRBV21-1, the J call TRBJ2-7; the table names TRBD2, a call not compared with the DNA. TRBV21-1 is flagged as a pseudogene. This CDR3 comprises 13 residues. CDR3 in amino acids: CASSTGLGSEQYF. CDR3 nucleotide sequence: TGTGCCAGCAGCACGGGACTAGGCTCCGAGCAGTACTTC.

For the CDR3, the DNA is TGTGCCAGAAGCTTTGAGGGACTCTTCTACGAGCAGTACTTC. Translated: CARSFEGLFYEQYF. V usage is TRBV5-3 and J usage is TRBJ2-7, with a weak D call TRBD2 (6 bases). TRBV5-3 falls under the ORF class, with uncertain function. The CDR3 totals 14 residues. The ends were cut back, 2 bases at V and 3 bases at J, with 12 bases in the middle.

V gene TRBV2 combines with J gene TRBJ2-3; D gene unclear. This CDR3 spans 13 amino acids. Germline V CDR1 and CDR2: SNHLY, FYNNEI. The V and J ends lost 2 bases and 3 bases respectively, with 6 bases between them. The DNA for the CDR3 is TGTGCCAGCAGTGAACGGTTGACAGATACGCAGTATTTT. It translates to CASSERLTDTQYF.

This chain links TRBV7-3 with TRBJ2-1, with a possible D match to TRBD2 (6 bases). V shed 5 bases and J shed 9 bases, with 23 bases lying between them. This CDR3 is 16 amino acids long. Looked up from germline, CDR1 is SGHTA and CDR2 is FQGTGA. This CDR3 reads CASSLSMGGGIGEQFF. CDR3 nucleotides: TGTGCCAGCAGCCTCTCGATGGGGGGAGGCATCGGTGAGCAGTTCTTC.

The chain links TRBV7-9 to TRBJ2-1; tentative D call: TRBD1 (6 bases). The germline V gene encodes CDR1 SEHNR and CDR2 FQNEAQ (reference sequence). Trimming took off 1 base at V and 8 bases at J, with 9 bases between the two ends. There are 13 residues in the CDR3. CDR3 protein: CASSLDGGHEQFF. CDR3 sequence (DNA): TGTGCCAGCAGCTTAGATGGGGGCCATGAGCAGTTCTTC.